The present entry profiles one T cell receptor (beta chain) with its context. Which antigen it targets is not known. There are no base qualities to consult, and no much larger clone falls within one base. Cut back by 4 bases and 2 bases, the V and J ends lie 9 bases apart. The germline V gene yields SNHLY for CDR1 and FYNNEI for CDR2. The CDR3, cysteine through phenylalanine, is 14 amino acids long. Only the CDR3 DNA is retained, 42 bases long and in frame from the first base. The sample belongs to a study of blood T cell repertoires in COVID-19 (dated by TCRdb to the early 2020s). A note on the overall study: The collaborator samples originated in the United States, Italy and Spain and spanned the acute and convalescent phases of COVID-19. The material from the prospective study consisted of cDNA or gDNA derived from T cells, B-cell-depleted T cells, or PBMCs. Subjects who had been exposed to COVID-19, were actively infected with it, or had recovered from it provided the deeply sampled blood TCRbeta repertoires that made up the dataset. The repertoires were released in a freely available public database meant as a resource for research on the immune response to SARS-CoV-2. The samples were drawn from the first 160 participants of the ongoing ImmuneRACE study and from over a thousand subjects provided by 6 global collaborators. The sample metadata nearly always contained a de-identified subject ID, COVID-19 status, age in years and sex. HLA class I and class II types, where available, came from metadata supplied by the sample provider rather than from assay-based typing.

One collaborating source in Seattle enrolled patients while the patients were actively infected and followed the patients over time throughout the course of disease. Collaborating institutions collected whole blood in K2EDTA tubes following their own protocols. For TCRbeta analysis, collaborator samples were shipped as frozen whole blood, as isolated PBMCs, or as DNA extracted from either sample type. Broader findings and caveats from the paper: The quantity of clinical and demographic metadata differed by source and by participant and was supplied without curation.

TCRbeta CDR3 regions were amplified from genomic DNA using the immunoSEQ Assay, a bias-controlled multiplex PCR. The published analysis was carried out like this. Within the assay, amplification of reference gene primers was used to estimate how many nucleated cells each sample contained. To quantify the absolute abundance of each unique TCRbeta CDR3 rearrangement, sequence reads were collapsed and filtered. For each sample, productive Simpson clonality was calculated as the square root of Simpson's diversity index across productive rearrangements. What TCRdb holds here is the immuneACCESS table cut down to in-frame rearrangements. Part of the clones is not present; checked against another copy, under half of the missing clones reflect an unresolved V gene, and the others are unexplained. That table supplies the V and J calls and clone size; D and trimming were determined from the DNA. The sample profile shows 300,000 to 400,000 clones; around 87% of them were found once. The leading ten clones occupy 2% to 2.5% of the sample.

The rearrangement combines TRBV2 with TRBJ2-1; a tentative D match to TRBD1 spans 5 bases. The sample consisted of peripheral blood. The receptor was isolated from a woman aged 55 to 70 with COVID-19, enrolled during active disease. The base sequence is TGTGCCAGCAGTGGACTGGGGCCCTACAATGAGCAGTTCTTC. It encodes CASSGLGPYNEQFF.